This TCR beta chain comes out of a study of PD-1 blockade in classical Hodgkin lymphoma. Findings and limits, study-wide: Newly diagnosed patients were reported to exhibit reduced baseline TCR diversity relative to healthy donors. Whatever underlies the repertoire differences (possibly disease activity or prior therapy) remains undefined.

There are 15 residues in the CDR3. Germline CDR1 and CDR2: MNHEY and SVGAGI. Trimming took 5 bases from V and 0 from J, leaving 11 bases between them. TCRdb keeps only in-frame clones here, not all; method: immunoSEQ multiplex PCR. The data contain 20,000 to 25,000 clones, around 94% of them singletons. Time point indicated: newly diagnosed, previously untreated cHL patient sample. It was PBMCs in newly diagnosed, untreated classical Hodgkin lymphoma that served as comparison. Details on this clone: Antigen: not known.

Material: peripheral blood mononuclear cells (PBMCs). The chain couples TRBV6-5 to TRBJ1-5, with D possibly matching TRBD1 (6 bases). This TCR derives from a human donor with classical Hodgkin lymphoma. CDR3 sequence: CASSRGAYSNQPQHF. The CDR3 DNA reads TGTGCCAGCAGTCGGGGGGCCTATAGCAATCAGCCCCAGCATTTT.